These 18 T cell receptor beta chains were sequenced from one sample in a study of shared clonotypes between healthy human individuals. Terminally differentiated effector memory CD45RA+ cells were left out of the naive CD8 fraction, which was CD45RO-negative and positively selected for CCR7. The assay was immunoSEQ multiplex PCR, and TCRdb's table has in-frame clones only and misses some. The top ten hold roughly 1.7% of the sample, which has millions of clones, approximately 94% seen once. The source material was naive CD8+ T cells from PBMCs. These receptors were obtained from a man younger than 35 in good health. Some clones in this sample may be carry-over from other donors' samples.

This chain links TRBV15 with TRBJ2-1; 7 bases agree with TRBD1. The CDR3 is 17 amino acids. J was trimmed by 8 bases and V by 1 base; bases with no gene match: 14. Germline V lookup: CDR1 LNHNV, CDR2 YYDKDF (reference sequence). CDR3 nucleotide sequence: TGTGCCACCAGCAGAGCCCAGACAGGGAGCTCTGTTTATGAGCAGTTCTTC. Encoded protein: CATSRAQTGSSVYEQFF.

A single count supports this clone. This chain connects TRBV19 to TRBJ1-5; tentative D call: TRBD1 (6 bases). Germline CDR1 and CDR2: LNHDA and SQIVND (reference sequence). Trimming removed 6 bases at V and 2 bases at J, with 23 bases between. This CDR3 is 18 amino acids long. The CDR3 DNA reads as TGTGCCAGTAGCCCAATCCCGGGGGCAGCGTTTGGCAATCAGCCCCAGCATTTT. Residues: CASSPIPGAAFGNQPQHF.

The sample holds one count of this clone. For the CDR3, the DNA is TGTGCCAGCAGTTTCCTCGGGGAGGATGAAAAACTGTTTTTT. It specifies CASSFLGEDEKLFF. The chain links TRBV28 to TRBJ1-4; D call uncertain. Germline CDR1 MDHEN, CDR2 SYDVKM. The CDR3 covers 14 residues. Trimming took 3 bases from V and 6 from J, leaving 11 bases between them.

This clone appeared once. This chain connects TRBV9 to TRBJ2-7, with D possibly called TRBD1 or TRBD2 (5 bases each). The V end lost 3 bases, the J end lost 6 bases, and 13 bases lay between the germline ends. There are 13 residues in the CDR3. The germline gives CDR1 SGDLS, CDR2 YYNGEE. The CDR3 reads CASSGGSNREQYF. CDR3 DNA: TGTGCCAGCAGCGGGGGGTCAAACCGCGAGCAGTACTTC.

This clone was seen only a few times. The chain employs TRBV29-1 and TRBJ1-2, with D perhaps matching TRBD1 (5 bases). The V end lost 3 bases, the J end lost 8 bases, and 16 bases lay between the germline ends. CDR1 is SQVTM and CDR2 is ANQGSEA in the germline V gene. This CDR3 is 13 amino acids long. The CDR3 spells CSVDPGTNLGYTF. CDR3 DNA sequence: TGCAGCGTTGATCCCGGGACCAACTTAGGCTACACCTTC.

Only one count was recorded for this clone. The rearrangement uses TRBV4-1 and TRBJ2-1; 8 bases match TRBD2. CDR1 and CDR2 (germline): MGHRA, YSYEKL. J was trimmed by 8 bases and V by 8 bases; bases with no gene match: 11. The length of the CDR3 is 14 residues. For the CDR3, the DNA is TGCGCCAGCGGCCCGGGAGGGGCAGTGGATGAGCAGTTCTTC. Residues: CASGPGGAVDEQFF.

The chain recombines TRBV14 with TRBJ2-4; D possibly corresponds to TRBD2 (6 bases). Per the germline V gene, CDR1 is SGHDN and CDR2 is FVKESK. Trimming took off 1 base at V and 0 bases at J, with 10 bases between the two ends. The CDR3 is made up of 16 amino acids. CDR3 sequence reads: CASSQGDSLAKNIQYF. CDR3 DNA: TGTGCCAGCAGCCAAGGGGACTCTCTAGCCAAAAACATTCAGTACTTC.

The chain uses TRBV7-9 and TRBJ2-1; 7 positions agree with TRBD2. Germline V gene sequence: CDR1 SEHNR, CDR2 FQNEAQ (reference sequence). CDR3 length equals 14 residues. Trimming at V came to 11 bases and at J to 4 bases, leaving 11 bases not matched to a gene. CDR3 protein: CAGTAGVPYNEQFF. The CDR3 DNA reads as TGTGCCGGAACGGCGGGAGTTCCATACAATGAGCAGTTCTTC.

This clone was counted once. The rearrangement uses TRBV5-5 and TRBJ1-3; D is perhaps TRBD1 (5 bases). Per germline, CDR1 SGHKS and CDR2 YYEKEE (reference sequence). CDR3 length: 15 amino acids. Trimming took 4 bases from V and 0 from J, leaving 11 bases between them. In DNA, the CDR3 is TGTGCCAGCAGCCGACAGTCTTTCTCTGGAAACACCATATATTTT. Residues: CASSRQSFSGNTIYF.

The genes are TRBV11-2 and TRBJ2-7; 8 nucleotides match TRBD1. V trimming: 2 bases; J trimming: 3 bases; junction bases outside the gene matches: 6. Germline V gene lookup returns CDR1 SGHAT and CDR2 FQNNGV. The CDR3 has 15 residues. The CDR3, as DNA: TGTGCCAGCAGCTTAATGGACAGGGTAGTCTACGAGCAGTACTTC. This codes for CASSLMDRVVYEQYF.

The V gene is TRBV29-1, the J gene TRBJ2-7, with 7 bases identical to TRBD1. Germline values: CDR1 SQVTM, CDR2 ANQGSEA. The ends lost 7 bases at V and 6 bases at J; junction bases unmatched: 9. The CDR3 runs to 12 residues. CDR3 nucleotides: TGCAGCGGATGGACAGGACCAAGCGAGCAGTACTTC. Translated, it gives CSGWTGPSEQYF.

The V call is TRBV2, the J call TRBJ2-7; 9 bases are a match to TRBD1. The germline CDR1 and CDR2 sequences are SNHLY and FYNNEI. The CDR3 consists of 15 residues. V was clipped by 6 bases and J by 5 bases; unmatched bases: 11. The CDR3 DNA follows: TGTGCCAGCAGAGGACCCGGGACAGGGAGGGACGAGCAGTACTTC. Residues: CASRGPGTGRDEQYF.

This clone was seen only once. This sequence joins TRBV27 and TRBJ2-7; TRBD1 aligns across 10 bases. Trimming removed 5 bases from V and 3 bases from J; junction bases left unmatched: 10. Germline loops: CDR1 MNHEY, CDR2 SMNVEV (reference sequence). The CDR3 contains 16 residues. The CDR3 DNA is TGTGCCAGCAGTATCACCGGGACAGGGGTGCACTACGAGCAGTACTTC. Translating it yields CASSITGTGVHYEQYF.

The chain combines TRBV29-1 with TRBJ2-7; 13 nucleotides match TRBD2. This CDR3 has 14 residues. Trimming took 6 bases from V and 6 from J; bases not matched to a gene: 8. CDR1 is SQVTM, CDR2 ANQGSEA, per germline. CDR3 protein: CSVRSGTSGIEQYF. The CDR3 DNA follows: TGCAGCGTAAGATCCGGGACTAGCGGGATCGAGCAGTACTTC.

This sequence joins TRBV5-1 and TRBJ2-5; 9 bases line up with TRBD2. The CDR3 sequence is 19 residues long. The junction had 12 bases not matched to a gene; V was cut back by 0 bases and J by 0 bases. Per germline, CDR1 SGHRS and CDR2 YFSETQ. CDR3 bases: TGCGCCAGCAGCTTGGGACAGCTCGAGCGGGAGGCGTACCAAGAGACCCAGTACTTC. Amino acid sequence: CASSLGQLEREAYQETQYF.

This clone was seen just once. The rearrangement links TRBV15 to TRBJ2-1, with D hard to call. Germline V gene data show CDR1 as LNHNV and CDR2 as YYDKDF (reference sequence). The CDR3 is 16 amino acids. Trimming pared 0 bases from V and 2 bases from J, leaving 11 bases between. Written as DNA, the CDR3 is TGTGCCACCAGCAGAGATTCCGGAGTGACCTACAATGAGCAGTTCTTC. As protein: CATSRDSGVTYNEQFF.

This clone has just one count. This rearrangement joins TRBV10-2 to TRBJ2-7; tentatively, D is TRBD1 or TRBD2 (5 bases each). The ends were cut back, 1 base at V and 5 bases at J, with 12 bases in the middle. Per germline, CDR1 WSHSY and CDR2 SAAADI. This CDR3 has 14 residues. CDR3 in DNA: TGCGCCAGCAGTGAGTTGAGAGGGGTTGACGAGCAGTACTTC. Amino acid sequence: CASSELRGVDEQYF.

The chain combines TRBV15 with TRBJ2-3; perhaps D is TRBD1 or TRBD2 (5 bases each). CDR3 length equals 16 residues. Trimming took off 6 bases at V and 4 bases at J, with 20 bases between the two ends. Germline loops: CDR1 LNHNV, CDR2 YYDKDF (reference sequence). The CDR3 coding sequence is TGTGCCACCAGGATTGGGGCGAGGGAAGATTCAGATACGCAGTATTTT. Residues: CATRIGAREDSDTQYF.